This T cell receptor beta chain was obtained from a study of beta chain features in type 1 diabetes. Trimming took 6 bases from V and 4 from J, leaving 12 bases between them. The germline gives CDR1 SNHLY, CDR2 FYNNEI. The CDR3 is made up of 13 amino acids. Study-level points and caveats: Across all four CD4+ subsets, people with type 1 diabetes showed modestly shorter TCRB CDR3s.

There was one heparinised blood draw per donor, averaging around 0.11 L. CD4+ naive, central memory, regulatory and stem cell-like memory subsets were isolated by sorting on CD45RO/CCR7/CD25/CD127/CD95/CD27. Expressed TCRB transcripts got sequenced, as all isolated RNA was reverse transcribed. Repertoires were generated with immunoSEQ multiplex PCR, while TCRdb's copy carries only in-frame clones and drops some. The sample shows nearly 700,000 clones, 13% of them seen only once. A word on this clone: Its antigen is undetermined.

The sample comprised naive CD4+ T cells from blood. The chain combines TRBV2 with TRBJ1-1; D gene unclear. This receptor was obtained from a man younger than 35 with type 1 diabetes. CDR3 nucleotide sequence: TGTGCCAGCAGCGGAGCCCCGGGCACTGAAGCTTTCTTT. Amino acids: CASSGAPGTEAFF.